Presented here are 31 T cell receptor beta chains from one specimen sequenced in a study of blood T cell repertoires in COVID-19. TCRdb's copy holds only in-frame clones and misses some; the assay was immunoSEQ multiplex PCR. Of 300,000 to 450,000 clones listed, roughly 86% are singletons. The sequenced material came from peripheral blood. The source is a woman in her 30s with COVID-19, enrolled during active disease.

V is TRBV3-1 (or the pseudogene TRBV3-2) and J is TRBJ2-1; D ambiguous. The CDR3 loop spans 11 amino acids. Trimming removed 1 base from V and 14 bases from J, with 9 bases in between. In germline, CDR1 is LGHDT, CDR2 YNNKEL (reference sequence). The CDR3 region has the DNA TGTGCCAGCAGCCAAGGCCGGGTGGAGTTCTTC. It is translated as CASSQGRVEFF.

The chain joins TRBV5-1 to TRBJ2-3, with 9 bases matching TRBD2. Per germline, CDR1 SGHRS and CDR2 YFSETQ. V lost 1 base and J lost 4; bases outside the gene matches: 7. This CDR3 comprises 16 residues. Here the CDR3 reads CASSLTGGRAADTQYF. CDR3 coding DNA: TGCGCCAGCAGCTTGACTGGCGGGAGGGCAGCAGATACGCAGTATTTT.

Ten or more counts support this clone. The chain's CDR3 is CSVAGTSRNIQYF. The CDR3 DNA follows: TGCAGCGTCGCCGGGACTAGTAGAAACATTCAGTACTTC. V gene TRBV29-1 combines with J gene TRBJ2-4, with 8 bases that match TRBD2. The germline CDR1 and CDR2 sequences are SQVTM and ANQGSEA. Unmatched junction bases numbered 7, after V lost 6 bases and J lost 6 bases. This CDR3 is 13 amino acids long.

This chain connects TRBV12-2 to TRBJ2-1; whether TRBD2, the table's D call, matches the DNA was not checked. TRBV12-2 is described as a pseudogene. The CDR3 has 18 residues. This chain's CDR3 is CASRLVRTNPPSYNEQFF. The CDR3 bases are TGTGCAAGTCGCTTAGTTCGGACTAACCCACCCTCCTACAATGAGCAGTTCTTC.

J is TRBJ1-1 and V is TRBV5-1; D remains ambiguous. The germline CDR1 and CDR2 sequences are SGHRS and YFSETQ. The CDR3 spans 13 residues. V was pared by 0 bases and J by 1 base, with 4 bases between. The CDR3 region has the DNA TGCGCCAGCAGCTTGGGCAGGAACACTGAAGCTTTCTTT. Amino acids: CASSLGRNTEAFF.

V usage is TRBV30 and J usage is TRBJ1-1; tentative D call: TRBD1 (5 bases). Germline V gene sequence: CDR1 GTSNPN, CDR2 SVGIG (reference sequence). The V end was cut by 4 bases, the J end by 6 bases, with 24 bases between. The CDR3 totals 16 residues. The CDR3 DNA sequence: TGTGCCTGGACCGATCGAAACAGGTGGGGATCCCCTGAAGCTTTCTTT. Amino acid sequence: CAWTDRNRWGSPEAFF.

The chain employs TRBV4-2 and TRBJ1-2; perhaps TRBD1 as D (6 bases). The CDR3 is 17 amino acids. The germline gives CDR1 LGHNA, CDR2 YNFKEQ. Trimming cost V 0 bases and J 4 bases, with 18 bases left between them. The CDR3 DNA reads TGTGCCAGCAGCCAAGAGAGGGGGACAAGGGACGGCTATGGCTACACCTTC. It codes for CASSQERGTRDGYGYTF.

Remarks on this clone: Germline and junction disagree at one end, which may indicate a read error. The chain couples TRBV6-5 to TRBJ1-1; maybe TRBD1 (6 bases). The germline V gene has CDR1 MNHEY and CDR2 SVGAGI. The CDR3 length is 13 residues. The CDR3 here is CASSDSRGTEAFF. The CDR3 bases are TGTGCCAGCAGTGACTCCAGGGGCACTGAAGCTTTCTTT.

The rearrangement joins TRBV10-3 to TRBJ2-1; 7 bases map to TRBD2. V was pared by 10 bases and J by 4 bases, with 10 bases of the junction left unmatched. Germline assignment: CDR1 ENHRY and CDR2 SYGVKD. The CDR3 totals 14 residues. CDR3 loop: CATLTSRRYNEQFF. The CDR3 region has the DNA TGTGCCACCCTGACTAGCCGACGGTACAATGAGCAGTTCTTC.

The chain joins TRBV4-2 to TRBJ2-7, with 9 bases fitting TRBD2. CDR1 is LGHNA, CDR2 YNFKEQ, per germline. The CDR3 consists of 18 residues. The J segment lost 6 bases and the V segment lost 1 base, leaving 16 bases of the junction unmatched. CDR3 sequence (DNA): TGTGCCAGCAGCCAAGGATTGCGCGGGAGGGCCTCAGTAGGCGAGCAGTACTTC. Residues: CASSQGLRGRASVGEQYF.

V and J are TRBV4-1 and TRBJ2-7; TRBD2 matches 8 bases. Unmatched junction bases numbered 8, after V lost 1 base and J lost 3 bases. The CDR3 covers 16 residues. The germline V gene encodes CDR1 MGHRA and CDR2 YSYEKL. CDR3 residues: CASSQVGGVWGYEQYF. Here the CDR3 DNA reads TGCGCCAGCAGCCAAGTCGGGGGGGTGTGGGGCTACGAGCAGTACTTC.

The chain couples TRBV29-1 to TRBJ2-1, with TRBD1 identical over 7 bases. V was clipped by 7 bases and J by 4 bases; unmatched bases: 7. The germline gives CDR1 SQVTM, CDR2 ANQGSEA. The CDR3 contains 13 residues. CDR3 loop: CSGQGPRYNEQFF. DNA for the CDR3: TGCAGCGGACAGGGCCCCCGTTACAATGAGCAGTTCTTC.

V usage is TRBV28 and J usage is TRBJ1-1, with D perhaps matching TRBD1 (5 bases). Trimming took 3 bases from V and 4 from J, leaving 9 bases between them. Germline V lookup: CDR1 MDHEN, CDR2 SYDVKM. CDR3 length: 13 amino acids. CDR3 sequence reads: CASSFGGFTEAFF. As DNA, the CDR3 is TGTGCCAGCAGTTTTGGGGGGTTCACTGAAGCTTTCTTT.

The chain has TRBV28 and TRBJ2-1; 8 bases fit TRBD2. The V gene end was trimmed by 6 bases and the J gene end by 16 bases; junction bases not matched to a gene: 14. Per germline, CDR1 MDHEN and CDR2 SYDVKM. There are 13 residues in the CDR3. In DNA, the CDR3 is TGTGCCAGCAGGTCCCCGGGGAGCGGGAGTTTCTTCTTC. Its translation is CASRSPGSGSFFF.

V gene TRBV2 combines with J gene TRBJ1-1; D is perhaps TRBD1 (5 bases). V lost 1 base and J 9 bases, leaving 9 bases between the germline ends. The germline gives CDR1 SNHLY, CDR2 FYNNEI. The CDR3 length is 12 residues. CDR3 nucleotides: TGTGCCAGCAGTGAAGAAGGGGCTCAAGCTTTCTTT. Encoded protein: CASSEEGAQAFF.

The chain couples TRBV19 to TRBJ2-3, with TRBD2 matching over 8 bases. CDR1 and CDR2 from the germline V gene are LNHDA and SQIVND (reference sequence). CDR3 length equals 13 residues. The ends lost 7 bases at V and 3 bases at J; junction bases unmatched: 3. The CDR3 is CASKRERTDTQYF. As DNA, the CDR3 is TGTGCCAGTAAGCGGGAGAGAACAGATACGCAGTATTTT.

This chain links TRBV5-6 with TRBJ2-6, with 7 bases fitting TRBD1. Losses at the gene ends were 5 bases for V and 2 bases for J; bases not matched to a gene: 4. This CDR3 is 15 amino acids long. The V gene's germline CDR1 is SGHDT and CDR2 YYEEEE. The CDR3 coding sequence is TGTGCCAGCAGGTACAGGGGAGCTGGGGCCAACGTCCTGACTTTC. It encodes CASRYRGAGANVLTF.

The chain recombines TRBV7-2 with TRBJ2-7, with 7 nucleotides matching TRBD2. CDR1 SGHTA and CDR2 FQGNSA come from the germline V gene. V was pared by 6 bases and J by 2 bases, with 1 base of the junction left unmatched. The CDR3 has 12 residues. CDR3 region: CASRGGAYEQYF. DNA for the CDR3: TGTGCCAGCAGGGGGGGGGCCTACGAGCAGTACTTC.

This chain uses TRBV5-4 with TRBJ1-6; D is uncertain. This CDR3 comprises 13 residues. The ends were cut back, 0 bases at V and 10 bases at J, with 8 bases in the middle. Germline V gene data show CDR1 as SGHNT and CDR2 as YYREEE (reference sequence). The CDR3: CASSLGSESPLHF. The CDR3 coding sequence is TGTGCCAGCAGCTTGGGAAGCGAGTCACCCCTCCACTTT. Full variable domain (missing parts from reference TRBV5-4 and TRBJ1-6): ETGVTQSPTHLIKTRGQQVTLRCSSQSGHNTVSWYQQALGQGPQFIFQYYREEENGRGNFPPRFSGLQFPNYSSELNVNALELDDSALYLCASSLGSESPLHFGNGTRLTVT.

The chain carries TRBV5-1 and TRBJ2-7; TRBD2 matches 14 bases. Losses at the gene ends were 5 bases for V and 5 bases for J; bases not matched to a gene: 3. This CDR3 contains 14 residues. CDR1 SGHRS and CDR2 YFSETQ come from the germline V gene. The CDR3 DNA sequence: TGCGCCAGCAGGCAGGGACTAGCGGGAGACGAGCAGTACTTC. It codes for CASRQGLAGDEQYF.

The chain uses TRBV4-1 and TRBJ2-3; 11 bases align to TRBD2. CDR1 and CDR2 (germline): MGHRA, YSYEKL. Trimming cost V 5 bases and J 0 bases; bases outside gene matches: 10. The CDR3 has 18 amino acids. The CDR3 DNA is TGCGCCAGCAGCATTAGCGGGAGGGCGATTCCTAGCACAGATACGCAGTATTTT. Translation gives CASSISGRAIPSTDTQYF.

This clone has just one count. The chain links TRBV9 to TRBJ2-3; D is perhaps TRBD2 (6 bases). CDR1 SGDLS and CDR2 YYNGEE come from the germline V gene. The V and J ends lost 0 bases and 11 bases respectively, with 19 bases between them. CDR3 length: 15 amino acids. DNA for the CDR3: TGTGCCAGCAGCGTAGAGGCCTTTAGCGGTGGAGGGCAGTATTTT. Translated, it gives CASSVEAFSGGGQYF.

The chain has TRBV5-1 and TRBJ2-7; 7 positions match TRBD2. V shed 0 bases, J shed 3 bases, and the junction held 6 bases outside the gene matches. The CDR3 is 15 residues long. In germline, CDR1 is SGHRS, CDR2 YFSETQ. The CDR3 sequence is CASSLGDYLNYEQYF. In DNA, the CDR3 is TGCGCCAGCAGCTTGGGGGACTACCTGAACTACGAGCAGTACTTC.

About this clone itself: At the DNA level, this CDR3 is encoded by other sequences in the same sample as well. The rearrangement links TRBV5-1 to TRBJ2-7, with 11 bases lining up with TRBD1. This CDR3 region has 14 residues. Germline loops: CDR1 SGHRS, CDR2 YFSETQ. Germline trimming cut 1 base from V and 4 bases from J; bases unmatched to any gene: 1. The CDR3 nucleotides read TGCGCCAGCAGCTTGCGGGACAGGGGGTACGAGCAGTACTTC. Its protein is CASSLRDRGYEQYF.

Comments on this clone: This same CDR3 is encoded by further DNA sequences in the sample. The chain joins TRBV7-3 to TRBJ2-6; perhaps TRBD1 as D (5 bases). The V end was cut by 3 bases, the J end by 0 bases, with 6 bases between. Germline V lookup: CDR1 SGHTA, CDR2 FQGTGA. This CDR3 contains 15 residues. The CDR3 DNA reads TGTGCCAGCAGCTTTCAGGGCTCTGGGGCCAACGTCCTGACTTTC. Its protein product is CASSFQGSGANVLTF.

The chain couples TRBV6-1 to TRBJ1-3, with unresolved D. The ends were cut back, 3 bases at V and 0 bases at J, with 6 bases in the middle. CDR1 and CDR2 from the germline V gene are MNHNS and SASEGT. This CDR3 contains 14 residues. The CDR3 bases are TGTGCCAGCAGTGACACTATCTCTGGAAACACCATATATTTT. Its protein is CASSDTISGNTIYF.

This clone appeared a single time. This sequence joins TRBV4-1 and TRBJ2-5; possible D gene TRBD2, 5 bases. With 1 base removed from V and 4 bases from J, the gap between germline ends came to 16 bases. The germline CDR1 and CDR2 sequences are MGHRA and YSYEKL. The length of the CDR3 is 16 residues. CDR3 in DNA: TGCGCCAGCAGCCAAGGGGGTTGGGCGGCGGGAGAGACCCAGTACTTC. It is translated as CASSQGGWAAGETQYF.

This chain uses TRBV19 with TRBJ2-1; no reliable D call. CDR1 and CDR2 from the germline V gene are LNHDA and SQIVND (reference sequence). V lost 4 bases and J lost 0, with 10 bases in between. CDR3 size: 15 residues. CDR3 loop: CASSRSVSSYNEQFF. The CDR3 DNA reads TGTGCCAGTAGTAGGTCAGTAAGCTCCTACAATGAGCAGTTCTTC.

Only one count was recorded for this clone. The CDR3 DNA reads as TGTGCCAGCAGCTTAGGAATCGCAGGCCGCACAGATACGCAGTATTTT. Translating gives CASSLGIAGRTDTQYF. The chain recombines TRBV13 with TRBJ2-3; unclear D gene. Trimming removed 0 bases from V and 1 base from J, with 11 bases in between. The CDR3 is 16 amino acids. Per germline, CDR1 PRHDT and CDR2 FYEKMQ (reference sequence).

This clone came up a few times. The chain uses TRBV27 and TRBJ2-1, with no clear D. The CDR3 runs 15 residues. Trimming took 6 bases from V and 0 from J, leaving 12 bases between them. From germline, CDR1 is MNHEY and CDR2 SMNVEV (reference sequence). The CDR3 DNA reads TGTGCCAGCAGCTTACCCAGCGTCTCCTACAATGAGCAGTTCTTC. Translating it yields CASSLPSVSYNEQFF.

The chain is built from TRBV9 and TRBJ2-7, with D perhaps TRBD2 (5 bases). Trimming shortened V by 3 bases and J by 9 bases, and 10 bases separated the two germline ends. The germline V gene has CDR1 SGDLS and CDR2 YYNGEE. CDR3 length: 11 residues. CDR3 sequence: CASSAGSAQYF. The CDR3 bases are TGTGCCAGCAGCGCGGGGTCGGCGCAGTACTTC.